This TCR beta chain was documented in a study of T cell responses to AZD1222 COVID-19 vaccine. Study-level findings and limits: Possibly, clonal diversity was underestimated; donors were largely white British and included more females.

Clones were read by immunoSEQ multiplex PCR, and TCRdb kept only the in-frame ones, dropping some. The top ten hold 7.7% of the sample, which has 150,000 to 200,000 clones, just over 85% seen once. For this clone: Its matching antigen is unknown.

This CDR3 spans 14 amino acids. CDR1 SGHNT and CDR2 YYREEE come from the germline V gene (reference sequence). Trimming took 5 bases from V and 6 from J; bases not matched to a gene: 8. This TCR came from an adult in good health. The specimen comprised peripheral blood, sampled on day 0 of AZD1222 vaccination. The rearrangement links TRBV5-4 to TRBJ2-3; 8 bases fit TRBD1. Here the CDR3 reads CASRPDRAQDTQYF. CDR3 coding DNA: TGTGCCAGCAGACCGGACAGGGCCCAGGATACGCAGTATTTT. Together with reference TRBV5-4 and TRBJ2-3, the CDR3 gives the full variable domain: ETGVTQSPTHLIKTRGQQVTLRCSSQSGHNTVSWYQQALGQGPQFIFQYYREEENGRGNFPPRFSGLQFPNYSSELNVNALELDDSALYLCASRPDRAQDTQYFGPGTRLTVL.